The sample holds a few counts of the clone carrying this T cell receptor (beta chain). The target antigen is unknown. Only in-frame clones appear in the TCRdb table, and some are missing; sequencing was by immunoSEQ multiplex PCR. This sample has tens of thousands of clones, with 74% found just once. CD4+ T cells from unexposed donors were obtained before the COVID-19 pandemic (2011-2018). Isolation of CD4+ T cells took place after approximately 11 days in culture. This entry is derived from a study of CD4 T cells in relation to SARS-CoV-2 and coronaviruses. Study in general: TCR beta CDR3s were sequenced after 10-day antigen culture of PBMCs. Controls used an HIV-1 Nef peptide pool or no peptide.

The germline V and J ends were trimmed by 8 bases and 3 bases, with 25 bases remaining between them. Germline CDR1 is SGHVS and CDR2 is FQNEAQ. CDR3 length equals 18 residues. V is TRBV7-8 and J is TRBJ1-4; D perhaps matches TRBD1 (6 bases). The sequenced sample consisted of CD4+ T cells from PBMCs, cultured in vitro. The source of this sequence is a human donor in good health. CDR3 DNA: TGTGCCAGCTCCGAACAGGGTGCAATTGATATTGCTAATGAAAAACTGTTTTTT. Its protein is CASSEQGAIDIANEKLFF.